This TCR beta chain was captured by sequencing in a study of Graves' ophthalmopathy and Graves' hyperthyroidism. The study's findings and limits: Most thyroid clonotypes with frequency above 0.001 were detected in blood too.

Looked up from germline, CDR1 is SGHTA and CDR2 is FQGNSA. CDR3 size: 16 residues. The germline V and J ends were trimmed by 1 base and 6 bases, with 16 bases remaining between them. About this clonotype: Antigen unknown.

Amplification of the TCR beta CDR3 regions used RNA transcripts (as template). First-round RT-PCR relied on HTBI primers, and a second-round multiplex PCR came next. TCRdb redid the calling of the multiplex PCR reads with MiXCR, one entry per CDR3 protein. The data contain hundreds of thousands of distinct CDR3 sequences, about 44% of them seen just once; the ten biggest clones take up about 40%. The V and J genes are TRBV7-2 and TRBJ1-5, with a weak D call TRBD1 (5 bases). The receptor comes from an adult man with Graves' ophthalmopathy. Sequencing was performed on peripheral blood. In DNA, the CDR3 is TGTGCCAGCAGCTTAGGGCGTTTGGCAGGGACTCAGCCCCAGCATTTT. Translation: CASSLGRLAGTQPQHF.